The 21 T cell receptor beta chains below were found in one sample sequenced in a study of blood T cell repertoires in COVID-19. Generated by immunoSEQ multiplex PCR, the TCRdb table keeps only in-frame clones and is missing some. This table holds about 100,000 clones, under 90% found once. Material for sequencing was peripheral blood. The receptors derive from a human donor with active COVID-19. The donor label of this sample is uncertain.

A note on this clone: One junction end disagrees with the germline gene, perhaps due to a read error. The genes are TRBV5-4 and TRBJ2-1, with 9 nucleotides matching TRBD2. Germline V CDR1 and CDR2: SGHNT, YYREEE (reference sequence). The CDR3 extends over 15 amino acids. The CDR3 DNA is TGTGCCAGCAGCACCCGCGGGGGGGGATACAATCAGCAGTTCTTC. Its translation: CASSTRGGGYNQQFF.

This chain joins TRBV20-1 and TRBJ1-2, with 11 bases lining up with TRBD1. From germline, CDR1 is DFQATT and CDR2 SNEGSKA (reference sequence). The CDR3 runs to 14 residues. The ends lost 3 bases at V and 4 bases at J; junction bases unmatched: 4. CDR3 bases: TGCAGTGCTAGTTTCGGGACAGGGGGCTATGGCTACACCTTC. It specifies CSASFGTGGYGYTF.

The V call is TRBV2, the J call TRBJ1-2; 12 bases map to TRBD1. The germline V gene encodes CDR1 SNHLY and CDR2 FYNNEI. With V trimmed by 8 bases and J by 7 bases, 14 bases remained unmatched. The CDR3 has 16 residues. DNA of the CDR3: TGTGCCAGCGGGACCCAAGGGACAGGGGGCGTAGGTGGCTACACCTTC. This gives the protein CASGTQGTGGVGGYTF.

This chain connects TRBV5-1 to TRBJ1-5; D unclear. This CDR3 has 14 residues. The germline V gene has CDR1 SGHRS and CDR2 YFSETQ. Trimming removed 0 bases from V and 4 bases from J, with 8 bases in between. CDR3: CASSLDSRNQPQHF. The DNA of the CDR3 is TGCGCCAGCAGCTTGGACAGCCGGAATCAGCCCCAGCATTTT.

As for this clone: Other nucleotide sequences in the sample specify the same CDR3. The chain uses TRBV7-2 and TRBJ2-1; D may be TRBD2 (6 bases). The CDR3 runs to 15 residues. V shed 0 bases and J shed 2 bases, with 8 bases lying between them. Germline lookup yields CDR1 SGHTA and CDR2 FQGNSA. The CDR3 spells CASSLAGGPYNEQFF. The CDR3 DNA reads TGTGCCAGCAGCTTAGCCGGGGGACCCTACAATGAGCAGTTCTTC. Variable domain in full (rest from reference TRBV7-2 and TRBJ2-1): GAGVSQSPSNKVTEKGKDVELRCDPISGHTALYWYRQSLGQGLEFLIYFQGNSAPDKSGLPSDRFSAERTGGSVSTLTIQRTQQEDSAVYLCASSLAGGPYNEQFFGPGTRLTVL.

The rearrangement uses TRBV11-1 and TRBJ2-7, with no clear D. CDR1 is SGHAT and CDR2 is FQDESV in the germline V gene (reference sequence). The CDR3 loop spans 12 amino acids. Trimming left V 5 bases short and J 1 base short, with 6 bases between. CDR3 bases: TGTGCCAGCAGCCCTAGGTCCTACGAGCAGTACTTC. Amino acid sequence: CASSPRSYEQYF.

The chain carries TRBV4-3 and TRBJ2-2; 11 bases agree with TRBD1. The CDR3 is 19 amino acids. The V gene end was trimmed by 0 bases and the J gene end by 6 bases; junction bases not matched to a gene: 12. Germline V gene data show CDR1 as LGHNA and CDR2 as YSLEER. The CDR3 loop is CASSQDQGGDRGMSGELFF. The CDR3 DNA sequence: TGCGCCAGCAGCCAAGATCAGGGTGGGGACAGGGGGATGTCCGGGGAGCTGTTTTTT.

This chain links TRBV4-3 with TRBJ2-2, with TRBD2 matching 12 bases. This CDR3 contains 16 residues. Per the germline V gene, CDR1 is LGHNA and CDR2 is YSLEER. The trim removed 0 bases at V and 8 bases at J, leaving 4 bases unmatched. The CDR3 loop reads CASSQDPSGGAGELFF. The CDR3, as DNA: TGCGCCAGCAGCCAAGATCCTAGCGGGGGGGCAGGGGAGCTGTTTTTT.

DNA for the CDR3: TGCAGTGCTAGTCAACCGGGACAGGTTAATTCACCCCTCCACTTT. As protein: CSASQPGQVNSPLHF. This sequence joins TRBV20-1 and TRBJ1-6; 8 bases agree with TRBD1. This CDR3 is 15 amino acids long. Trimming took 3 bases from V and 6 from J; bases not matched to a gene: 7. Germline-derived CDR1 and CDR2 are DFQATT and SNEGSKA (reference sequence).

This clone was detected only once. The chain links TRBV9 to TRBJ2-3; D remains ambiguous. Germline CDR1 SGDLS, CDR2 YYNGEE. V was pared by 0 bases and J by 0 bases, with 11 bases between. CDR3 length: 16 amino acids. The DNA of the CDR3 is TGTGCCAGCAGCGTAGGGCCCAAATTAAGCACAGATACGCAGTATTTT. It specifies CASSVGPKLSTDTQYF.

V and J are TRBV9 and TRBJ2-1; 13 bases align to TRBD2. V was clipped by 4 bases and J by 4 bases; unmatched bases: 5. The CDR3 has 16 residues. In germline, CDR1 is SGDLS, CDR2 YYNGEE. The CDR3 loop reads CASSSRTSGGYNEQFF. DNA of the CDR3: TGTGCCAGCAGCTCTCGGACTAGCGGGGGTTACAATGAGCAGTTCTTC.

The sample holds one count of this clone. This chain connects TRBV18 to TRBJ2-5; the D gene is possibly TRBD2 (7 bases). Looked up from germline, CDR1 is KGHSH and CDR2 is LQKENI. Deletions cut 3 bases from V and 5 bases from J, with 13 bases between. The CDR3 runs 14 residues. The CDR3 DNA reads TGTGCCAGCTCACCCGCGGGGGCCCAGGAGACCCAGTACTTC. Translating gives CASSPAGAQETQYF. Full variable domain (outside the CDR3, taken from reference TRBV18 and TRBJ2-5): NAGVMQNPRHLVRRRGQEARLRCSPMKGHSHVYWYRQLPEEGLKFMVYLQKENIIDESGMPKERFSAEFPKEGPSILRIQQVVRGDSAAYFCASSPAGAQETQYFGPGTRLLVL.

The gene calls are TRBV7-2 and TRBJ2-1, with D possibly being TRBD1 (5 bases). This CDR3 is 14 amino acids long. The germline CDR1 and CDR2 sequences are SGHTA and FQGNSA. V lost 3 bases, J lost 0 bases, and 6 bases lay in between. CDR3 sequence: CASSFRDSYNEQFF. CDR3 bases: TGTGCCAGCAGCTTCAGGGACTCCTACAATGAGCAGTTCTTC.

V gene TRBV2 combines with J gene TRBJ1-1, with TRBD1 identical over 8 bases. J gave up 3 bases and V 6 bases, and 6 bases lay outside the gene matches. CDR1 and CDR2 (germline): SNHLY, FYNNEI. CDR3 length: 14 amino acids. CDR3 sequence reads: CASSARDRHTEAFF. CDR3 coding DNA: TGTGCCAGCAGCGCACGGGACAGGCACACTGAAGCTTTCTTT.

This sequence joins TRBV19 and TRBJ1-4; D remains ambiguous. The V gene's germline CDR1 is LNHDA and CDR2 SQIVND (reference sequence). The length of the CDR3 is 13 residues. V was trimmed by 6 bases and J by 7 bases, leaving 12 bases between them. The CDR3 DNA is TGTGCCAGTAGGCCTCCAATCGGTGAAAAACTGTTTTTT. This codes for CASRPPIGEKLFF.

This clone was counted a few times. The chain uses TRBV19 and TRBJ1-5; D uncertain. Germline V gene data show CDR1 as LNHDA and CDR2 as SQIVND (reference sequence). The CDR3 sequence is 12 residues long. V lost 4 bases, J lost 5 bases, and 6 bases lay in between. This chain's CDR3 is CASSKRDQPQHF. For the CDR3, the DNA is TGTGCCAGTAGTAAGAGAGATCAGCCCCAGCATTTT.

This rearrangement joins TRBV18 to TRBJ2-1; tentatively, D is TRBD1 (6 bases). The germline V and J ends were trimmed by 2 bases and 4 bases, with 15 bases remaining between them. This CDR3 has 16 residues. CDR1 and CDR2 (germline): KGHSH, LQKENI. Here the CDR3 DNA reads TGTGCCAGCTCACCAACGGTACAGGGCCTTTACAATGAGCAGTTCTTC. Amino acid sequence: CASSPTVQGLYNEQFF.

The chain links TRBV15 to TRBJ1-4, with D tentatively TRBD1 (6 bases). CDR1 and CDR2 (germline): LNHNV, YYDKDF (reference sequence). The CDR3 has 15 residues. The V gene lost 3 bases and the J gene lost 3 bases, with 11 bases spanning the gap. The CDR3: CATSRNRVANEKLFF. In DNA, the CDR3 is TGTGCCACCAGCAGGAACAGGGTAGCTAATGAAAAACTGTTTTTT.

V is TRBV18 and J is TRBJ1-1; TRBD1 matches at 7 bases. CDR1 and CDR2 (germline): KGHSH, LQKENI. The CDR3 is made up of 14 amino acids. Germline trimming cut 4 bases from V and 1 base from J; bases unmatched to any gene: 3. The CDR3 is CASSRDRANTEAFF. The DNA for the CDR3 is TGTGCCAGCTCACGCGACAGGGCGAACACTGAAGCTTTCTTT.

There are a few counts of this clone. This chain uses TRBV6-2 or TRBV6-3 with TRBJ2-1, with D maybe TRBD1 (5 bases). From germline, CDR1 is MNHEY and CDR2 SVGEGT. The ends were cut back, 4 bases at V and 8 bases at J, with 15 bases in the middle. The length of the CDR3 is 14 residues. In nucleotides, the CDR3 is TGTGCCAGCAGTTCCTACCAGGGTGACCATGAGCAGTTCTTC. It codes for CASSSYQGDHEQFF.

The chain combines TRBV5-1 with TRBJ2-2, with 10 positions matching TRBD2. Germline V gene data show CDR1 as SGHRS and CDR2 as YFSETQ. The CDR3 loop spans 16 amino acids. The V and J ends lost 6 bases and 3 bases, in that order; junction bases with no gene match: 8. The CDR3 spells CASKLQAGGYTGELFF. Here the CDR3 DNA reads TGCGCCAGCAAGCTTCAAGCGGGGGGGTACACCGGGGAGCTGTTTTTT.